This passage covers 18 T cell receptor beta chains from one sample sequenced in a study of shared clonotypes between healthy human individuals. Produced via immunoSEQ multiplex PCR; TCRdb's table is partial and in-frame only. The sample consists of a few million clones, just over 90% of them appearing once. The material sequenced was naive CD4+ T cells sorted from blood. Stated subset: CD45RA+ positively selected. Receptor source: a young man in good health.

The chain links TRBV11-2 to TRBJ2-1, with no clear D. Germline V gene lookup returns CDR1 SGHAT and CDR2 FQNNGV. This CDR3 has 15 residues. V was shortened by 2 bases and J by 0 bases, with 8 bases between the two germline ends. CDR3 nucleotide sequence: TGTGCCAGCAGCTTAAGGCGGCCCTCCTACAATGAGCAGTTCTTC. Protein product: CASSLRRPSYNEQFF.

About this clone itself: Other DNA sequences from this sample encode an identical CDR3 as well. This chain links TRBV7-2 with TRBJ2-5; either TRBD1 or TRBD2 may fit D (6 bases each). Germline CDR1 is SGHTA and CDR2 is FQGNSA. The CDR3 is 13 residues long. The germline V and J ends were trimmed by 5 bases and 5 bases, with 12 bases remaining between them. For the CDR3, the DNA is TGTGCCAGCAGCCGGGGGCTACAGGAGACCCAGTACTTC. It specifies CASSRGLQETQYF.

This chain uses TRBV27 with TRBJ2-1, with a tentative D call TRBD2 (5 bases). Germline CDR1 reads MNHEY; CDR2 reads SMNVEV (reference sequence). V lost 4 bases, J lost 6 bases, and 16 bases lay in between. This CDR3 region has 15 residues. The CDR3 region is CASSSGKTGSNEQFF. The CDR3 nucleotides read TGTGCCAGCAGTTCCGGGAAAACCGGGTCCAATGAGCAGTTCTTC.

The chain employs TRBV4-2 and TRBJ1-4, with D possibly TRBD1 on 6 matching bases. V lost 0 bases to trimming and J lost 5 bases, with 19 bases between them. Germline V gene data show CDR1 as LGHNA and CDR2 as YNFKEQ. CDR3 length: 18 residues. The CDR3 reads CASSQDPLGGARNEKLFF. The CDR3 DNA sequence: TGTGCCAGCAGCCAAGATCCTCTGGGGGGGGCAAGGAATGAAAAACTGTTTTTT.

V and J are TRBV18 and TRBJ1-5; TRBD1 might be the D (6 bases). V was trimmed by 6 bases and J by 6 bases, leaving 15 bases between them. The germline V gene has CDR1 KGHSH and CDR2 LQKENI. CDR3 length equals 14 residues. In DNA, the CDR3 is TGTGCCAGCTCCTCGACAGGCCTCGTTCAGCCCCAGCATTTT. It specifies CASSSTGLVQPQHF.

On this clone itself: The identical CDR3 is also encoded by other nucleotide sequences in the sample. V gene TRBV11-2 combines with J gene TRBJ2-2, with a weak D call TRBD1 (6 bases). The germline CDR1 and CDR2 sequences are SGHAT and FQNNGV. Between the trimmed V and J ends, which lost 5 bases and 1 base, there was a span of 8 bases. This CDR3 is built from 14 residues. This chain's CDR3 is CASSPDRNTGELFF. The CDR3 nucleotides read TGTGCCAGCAGCCCGGACAGGAACACCGGGGAGCTGTTTTTT.

The chain links TRBV25-1 to TRBJ2-5; maybe TRBD2 (6 bases). Per germline, CDR1 MGHDK and CDR2 SYGVNS. The germline V and J ends were trimmed by 5 bases and 1 base, with 8 bases remaining between them. The CDR3 totals 13 residues. The CDR3 reads CASSRGTQETQYF. The CDR3 region has the DNA TGTGCCAGCAGTCGGGGGACCCAAGAGACCCAGTACTTC.

V gene TRBV5-6 combines with J gene TRBJ1-5; D is undetermined. From germline, CDR1 is SGHDT and CDR2 YYEEEE. Between the trimmed V and J ends, which lost 3 bases and 1 base, there was a span of 17 bases. CDR3 length equals 17 residues. This CDR3 is CASSSRSTPRSNQPQHF. DNA for the CDR3: TGTGCCAGCAGCTCGCGGTCGACGCCCCGGAGCAATCAGCCCCAGCATTTT. The entire variable domain, with the rest obtained from reference TRBV5-6 and TRBJ1-5, is as follows: DAGVTQSPTHLIKTRGQQVTLRCSPKSGHDTVSWYQQALGQGPQFIFQYYEEEERQRGNFPDRFSGHQFPNYSSELNVNALLLGDSALYLCASSSRSTPRSNQPQHFGDGTRLSIL.

J is TRBJ1-1 and V is TRBV6-6, with 8 bases fitting TRBD1. Germline V gene data show CDR1 as MNHNY and CDR2 as SVGAGI (reference sequence). The CDR3 loop spans 12 amino acids. J was trimmed by 7 bases and V by 6 bases; bases with no gene match: 4. The DNA of the CDR3 is TGTGCCAGCAGGCCGGACAGGGTTGAAGCTTTCTTT. This translates into CASRPDRVEAFF.

The chain joins TRBV19 to TRBJ1-6; D is unclear. In germline, CDR1 is LNHDA, CDR2 SQIVND (reference sequence). Trimming cost V 6 bases and J 0 bases, with 15 bases left between them. The CDR3 spans 17 residues. In DNA, the CDR3 is TGTGCCAGTAGCTCCGGACCCCGAAGCTCCTATAATTCACCCCTCCACTTT. It specifies CASSSGPRSSYNSPLHF.

Remarks on this clone: Other DNA sequences in the same sample also yield this CDR3. The J gene is TRBJ1-5, the V gene TRBV7-2; D not resolved. V dropped 1 base and J dropped 0 bases, with 7 bases sitting between them. The CDR3 covers 15 residues. In germline, CDR1 is SGHTA, CDR2 FQGNSA. CDR3 DNA: TGTGCCAGCAGCTTAGATGGGGATAGCAATCAGCCCCAGCATTTT. Translated: CASSLDGDSNQPQHF.

The chain has TRBV5-1 and TRBJ1-6; D gene uncertain. This CDR3 is 12 amino acids long. V was cut by 7 bases and J by 5 bases, with 7 bases left in between. CDR1 is SGHRS and CDR2 is YFSETQ in the germline V gene. The CDR3 nucleotides read TGCGCCAGCGGGTTAGATAATTCACCCCTCCACTTT. This codes for CASGLDNSPLHF.

The V call is TRBV28, the J call TRBJ2-7; 9 bases match TRBD1. This CDR3 has 15 amino acids. CDR1 is MDHEN and CDR2 is SYDVKM in the germline V gene. V was clipped by 7 bases and J by 3 bases; unmatched bases: 10. CDR3 nucleotides: TGTGCCAGCACCTCCTCCGGGACAGGGTTCTACGAGCAGTACTTC. Protein sequence: CASTSSGTGFYEQYF.

V usage is TRBV18 and J usage is TRBJ1-1; D unclear. Germline V CDR1 and CDR2: KGHSH, LQKENI. Trimming took off 3 bases at V and 2 bases at J, with 10 bases between the two ends. This CDR3 is built from 14 residues. In nucleotides, the CDR3 is TGTGCCAGCTCACCTCAGGAAACAAACACTGAAGCTTTCTTT. It translates to CASSPQETNTEAFF.

The rearrangement uses TRBV5-5 and TRBJ2-2; D gene unclear. V lost 4 bases and J 4 bases, leaving 17 bases between the germline ends. The CDR3 is made up of 16 amino acids. Germline loops: CDR1 SGHKS, CDR2 YYEKEE (reference sequence). CDR3 DNA sequence: TGTGCCAGCAGCCTCGACGATGGATGGTCCACCGGGGAGCTGTTTTTT. Protein: CASSLDDGWSTGELFF.

This chain joins TRBV9 and TRBJ2-7; no reliable D call. The CDR3 is made up of 14 amino acids. CDR1 is SGDLS and CDR2 is YYNGEE in the germline V gene. The V and J ends lost 4 bases and 6 bases respectively, with 17 bases between them. DNA for the CDR3: TGTGCCAGCAGCACCCTCGACTCACTGGGCGAGCAGTACTTC. Translated, it gives CASSTLDSLGEQYF.

CDR3 in amino acids: CASSAGQGWTGELFF. The DNA of the CDR3 is TGTGCCAGCAGCGCGGGACAGGGGTGGACCGGGGAGCTGTTTTTT. V and J are TRBV9 and TRBJ2-2; 10 bases are a match to TRBD1. Germline V gives CDR1 SGDLS, CDR2 YYNGEE. The CDR3 runs 15 residues. The V and J ends lost 3 bases and 5 bases, in that order; junction bases with no gene match: 4.

V usage is TRBV7-2 and J usage is TRBJ2-3; 10 nucleotides match TRBD1. This CDR3 has 16 amino acids. Germline V gene sequence: CDR1 SGHTA, CDR2 FQGNSA. With V trimmed by 5 bases and J by 6 bases, 11 bases remained unmatched. The CDR3 bases are TGTGCCAGCAGCCCCAGGACAGGGGGGGGGTACGATACGCAGTATTTT. Translating it yields CASSPRTGGGYDTQYF. Full variable domain (missing parts from reference TRBV7-2 and TRBJ2-3): GAGVSQSPSNKVTEKGKDVELRCDPISGHTALYWYRQSLGQGLEFLIYFQGNSAPDKSGLPSDRFSAERTGGSVSTLTIQRTQQEDSAVYLCASSPRTGGGYDTQYFGPGTRLTVL.